This TCR beta chain was identified during a study of regulatory T cells in long-lasting Graves disease. Study in general: Prior antithyroid drug treatment in newly diagnosed Graves' patients lasted under 3 months.

The sample's time point: newly diagnosed GD, antithyroid drugs for less than 3 months. The TCR library was made from RNA that had been extracted from PBMCs in TRIzol. Overall study findings and caveats: Patients with persistent disease showed a bias toward TRBV28, TRBJ1-2 and TRBJ2-5. Persistent Graves' cases showed lower TCR diversity than newly diagnosed cases.

Germline V gene lookup returns CDR1 MNHEY and CDR2 SVGEGT. This CDR3 region has 17 residues. Trimming cost V 0 bases and J 3 bases; bases outside gene matches: 2. CDR3-region Arm-PCR and iRepertoire HTBI primers produced the TCR beta libraries. TCRdb passed the multiplex PCR reads through MiXCR, listing each CDR3 protein once. This sample has roughly 220,000 distinct CDR3 sequences, with about 16% found just once. This clonotype was seen many times. Antigen unknown. The source is a female donor with Graves disease. V usage is TRBV6-2 or TRBV6-3 and J usage is TRBJ2-1; TRBD2 agrees at 13 bases. The sample was peripheral blood mononuclear cells (PBMCs), taken at new diagnosis, from a patient treated with antithyroid drugs. The CDR3 loop reads CASSYSTSGRHYNEQFF. The CDR3 nucleotides read TGTGCCAGCAGTTACTCGACTAGCGGGAGGCACTACAATGAGCAGTTCTTC.